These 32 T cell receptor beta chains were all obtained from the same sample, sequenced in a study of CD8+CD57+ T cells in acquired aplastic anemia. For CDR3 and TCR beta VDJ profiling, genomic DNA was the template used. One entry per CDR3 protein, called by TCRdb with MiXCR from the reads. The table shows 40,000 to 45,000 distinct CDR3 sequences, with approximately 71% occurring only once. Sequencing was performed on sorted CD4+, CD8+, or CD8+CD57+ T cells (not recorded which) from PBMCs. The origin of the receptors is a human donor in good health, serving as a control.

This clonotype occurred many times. CDR3 residues: CASSQVFADTQYF. The CDR3 coding sequence is TGCGCCAGCAGCCAAGTTTTTGCAGATACGCAGTATTTT. V usage is TRBV4-3 and J usage is TRBJ2-3; D call uncertain. Trimming cost V 1 base and J 4 bases, with 6 bases left between them. The CDR3 is made up of 13 amino acids. CDR1 LGHNA and CDR2 YSLEER come from the germline V gene.

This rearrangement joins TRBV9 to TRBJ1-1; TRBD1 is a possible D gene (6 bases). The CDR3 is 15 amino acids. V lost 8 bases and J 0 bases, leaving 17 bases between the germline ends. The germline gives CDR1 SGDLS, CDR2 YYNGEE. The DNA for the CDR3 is TGTGCCAGTGGCGTAGGGGACACTATGAACACTGAAGCTTTCTTT. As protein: CASGVGDTMNTEAFF.

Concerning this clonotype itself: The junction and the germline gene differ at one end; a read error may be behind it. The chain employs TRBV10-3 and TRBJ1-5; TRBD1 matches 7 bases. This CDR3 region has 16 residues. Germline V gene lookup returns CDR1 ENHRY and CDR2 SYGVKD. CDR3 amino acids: CASSARDRDNNQPQHF. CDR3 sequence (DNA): TGTGCCAGCAGTGCAAGAGACAGGGATAACAATCAGCCCCAGCATTTT.

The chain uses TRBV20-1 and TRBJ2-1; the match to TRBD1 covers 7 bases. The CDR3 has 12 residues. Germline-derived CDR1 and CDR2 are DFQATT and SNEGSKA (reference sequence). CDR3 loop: CSAGTELNEQFF. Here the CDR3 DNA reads TGCAGCGCCGGGACAGAACTCAATGAGCAGTTCTTC.

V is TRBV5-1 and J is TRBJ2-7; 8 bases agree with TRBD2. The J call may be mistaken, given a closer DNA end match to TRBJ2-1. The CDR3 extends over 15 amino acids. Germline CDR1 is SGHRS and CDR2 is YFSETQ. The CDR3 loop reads CASKDGTSNYNEQFF. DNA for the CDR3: TGCGCCAGCAAAGATGGGACTAGTAACTACAATGAGCAGTTCTTC.

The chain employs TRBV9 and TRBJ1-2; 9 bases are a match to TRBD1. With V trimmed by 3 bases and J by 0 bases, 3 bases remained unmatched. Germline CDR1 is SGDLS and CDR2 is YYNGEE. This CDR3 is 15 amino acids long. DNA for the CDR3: TGTGCCAGCAGCGGGACAGGGGCTACTAACTATGGCTACACCTTC. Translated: CASSGTGATNYGYTF.

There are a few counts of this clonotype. CDR3 residues: CATSTWTGGNEQFF. The DNA for the CDR3 is TGTGCCACCAGTACCTGGACAGGGGGGAATGAGCAGTTCTTC. The V and J genes are TRBV24-1 and TRBJ2-1; 10 positions match TRBD1. The CDR3 consists of 14 residues. CDR1 is KGHDR, CDR2 SFDVKD, per germline. The J segment lost 7 bases and the V segment lost 6 bases, leaving 5 bases of the junction unmatched.

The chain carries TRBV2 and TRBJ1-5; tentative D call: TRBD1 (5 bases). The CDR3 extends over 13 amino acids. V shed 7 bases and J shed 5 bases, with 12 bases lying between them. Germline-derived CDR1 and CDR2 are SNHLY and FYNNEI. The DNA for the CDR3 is TGTGCCAGCAAGAGGGGTCTCGATCAGCCCCAGCATTTT. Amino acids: CASKRGLDQPQHF.

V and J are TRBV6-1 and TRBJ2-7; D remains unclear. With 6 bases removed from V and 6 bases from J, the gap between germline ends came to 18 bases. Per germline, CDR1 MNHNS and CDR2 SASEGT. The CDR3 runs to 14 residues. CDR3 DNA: TGTGCCAGCAGCCCGGCTGGAAGACACGGCGAGCAGTACTTC. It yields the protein CASSPAGRHGEQYF.

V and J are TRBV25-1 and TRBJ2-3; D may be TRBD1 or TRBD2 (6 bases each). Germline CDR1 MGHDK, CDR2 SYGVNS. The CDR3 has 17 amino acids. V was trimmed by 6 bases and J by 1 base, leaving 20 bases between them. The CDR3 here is CASSLGGGSRRTDTQYF. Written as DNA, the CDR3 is TGTGCCAGCAGCTTAGGGGGAGGCAGCCGGCGCACAGATACGCAGTATTTT.

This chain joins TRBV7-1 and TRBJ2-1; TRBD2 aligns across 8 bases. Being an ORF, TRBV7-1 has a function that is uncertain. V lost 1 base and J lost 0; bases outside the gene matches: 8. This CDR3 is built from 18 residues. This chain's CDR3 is CASSSGLARTSSYNEQFF. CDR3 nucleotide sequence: TGTGCCAGCAGCTCAGGACTAGCGAGGACGAGCTCCTACAATGAGCAGTTCTTC.

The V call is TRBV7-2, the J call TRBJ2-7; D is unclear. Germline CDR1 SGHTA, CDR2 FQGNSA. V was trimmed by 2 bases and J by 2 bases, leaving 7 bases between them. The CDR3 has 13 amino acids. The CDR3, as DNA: TGTGCCAGCAGCTTATCTCAGGCCTACGAGCAGTACTTC. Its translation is CASSLSQAYEQYF.

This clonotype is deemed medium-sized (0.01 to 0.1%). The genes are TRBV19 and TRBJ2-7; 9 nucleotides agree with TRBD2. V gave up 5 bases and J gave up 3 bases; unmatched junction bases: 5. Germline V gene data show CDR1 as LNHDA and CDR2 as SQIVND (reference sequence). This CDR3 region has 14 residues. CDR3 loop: CASSEAGGFYEQYF. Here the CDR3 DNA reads TGTGCCAGTAGTGAAGCGGGGGGATTCTACGAGCAGTACTTC.

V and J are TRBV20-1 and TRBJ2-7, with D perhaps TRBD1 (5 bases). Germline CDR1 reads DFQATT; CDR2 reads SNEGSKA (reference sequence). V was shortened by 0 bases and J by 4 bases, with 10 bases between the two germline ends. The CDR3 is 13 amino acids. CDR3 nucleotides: TGCAGTGCTAGAGAGTGGGGCGAATACGAGCAGTACTTC. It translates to CSAREWGEYEQYF.

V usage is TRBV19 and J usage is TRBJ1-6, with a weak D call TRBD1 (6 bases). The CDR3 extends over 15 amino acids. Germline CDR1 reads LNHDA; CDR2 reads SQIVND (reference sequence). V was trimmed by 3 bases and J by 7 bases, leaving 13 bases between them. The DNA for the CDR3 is TGTGCCAGTAGTATCGAGGGGGATCGGAATTCACCCCTCCACTTT. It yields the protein CASSIEGDRNSPLHF.

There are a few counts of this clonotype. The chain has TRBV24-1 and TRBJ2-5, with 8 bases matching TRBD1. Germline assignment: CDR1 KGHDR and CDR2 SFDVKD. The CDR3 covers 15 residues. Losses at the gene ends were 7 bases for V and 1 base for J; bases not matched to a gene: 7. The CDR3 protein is CATSSRQGTQETQYF. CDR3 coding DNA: TGTGCCACCAGCTCAAGACAGGGGACCCAAGAGACCCAGTACTTC.

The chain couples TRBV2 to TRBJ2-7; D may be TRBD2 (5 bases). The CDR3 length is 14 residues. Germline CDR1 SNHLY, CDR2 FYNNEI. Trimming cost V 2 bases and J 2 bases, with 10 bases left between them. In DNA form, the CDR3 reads TGTGCCAGCAGTGAAACGGACTTTCCCTACGAGCAGTACTTC. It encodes CASSETDFPYEQYF. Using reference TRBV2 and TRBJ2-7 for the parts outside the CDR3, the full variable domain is EPEVTQTPSHQVTQMGQEVILRCVPISNHLYFYWYRQILGQKVEFLVSFYNNEISEKSEIFDDQFSVERPDGSNFTLKIRSTKLEDSAMYFCASSETDFPYEQYFGPGTRLTVT.

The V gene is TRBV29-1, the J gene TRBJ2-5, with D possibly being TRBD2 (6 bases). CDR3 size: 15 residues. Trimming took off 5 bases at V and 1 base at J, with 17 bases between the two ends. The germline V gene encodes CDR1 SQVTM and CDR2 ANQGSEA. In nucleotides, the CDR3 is TGCAGCGTTAGGGATGCGGGGCAACCCCAAGAGACCCAGTACTTC. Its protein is CSVRDAGQPQETQYF.

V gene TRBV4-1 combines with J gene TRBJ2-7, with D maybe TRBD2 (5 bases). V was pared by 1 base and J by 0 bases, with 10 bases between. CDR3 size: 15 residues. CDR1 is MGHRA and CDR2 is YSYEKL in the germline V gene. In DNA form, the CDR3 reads TGCGCCAGCAGCCAAGGGGTTGGGAGCTCCTACGAGCAGTACTTC. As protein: CASSQGVGSSYEQYF.

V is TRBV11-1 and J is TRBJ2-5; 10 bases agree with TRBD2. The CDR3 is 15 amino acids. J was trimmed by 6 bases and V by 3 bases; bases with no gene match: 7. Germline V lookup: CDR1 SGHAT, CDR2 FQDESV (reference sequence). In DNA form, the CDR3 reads TGTGCCAGCAGCTTGTTCCCTAGCGGGGGACAGACCCAGTACTTC. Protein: CASSLFPSGGQTQYF.

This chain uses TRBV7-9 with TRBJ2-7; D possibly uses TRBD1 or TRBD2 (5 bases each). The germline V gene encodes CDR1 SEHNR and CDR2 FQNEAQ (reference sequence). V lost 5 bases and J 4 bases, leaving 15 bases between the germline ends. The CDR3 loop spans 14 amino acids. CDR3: CASSQDRDGYEQYF. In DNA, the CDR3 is TGTGCCAGCAGCCAGGACCGGGACGGATACGAGCAGTACTTC.

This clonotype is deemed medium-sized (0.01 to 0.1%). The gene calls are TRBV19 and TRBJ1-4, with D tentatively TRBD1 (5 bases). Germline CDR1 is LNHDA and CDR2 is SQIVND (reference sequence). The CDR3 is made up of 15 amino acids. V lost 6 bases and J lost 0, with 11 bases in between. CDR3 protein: CASRTDTATNEKLFF. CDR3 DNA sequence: TGTGCCAGTAGGACAGACACAGCAACTAATGAAAAACTGTTTTTT.

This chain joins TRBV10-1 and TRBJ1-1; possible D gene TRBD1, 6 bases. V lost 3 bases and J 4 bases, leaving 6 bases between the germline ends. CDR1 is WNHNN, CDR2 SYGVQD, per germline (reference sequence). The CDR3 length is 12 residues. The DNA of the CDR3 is TGCGCCAGCAGTGACAGGGGCACTGAAGCTTTCTTT. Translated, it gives CASSDRGTEAFF.

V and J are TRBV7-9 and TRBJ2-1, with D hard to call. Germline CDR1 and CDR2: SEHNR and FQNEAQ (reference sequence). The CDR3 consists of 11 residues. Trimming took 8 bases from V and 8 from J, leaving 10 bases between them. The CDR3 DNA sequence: TGTGCCAGCTCCTGGGCGGATGAGCAGTTCTTC. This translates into CASSWADEQFF.

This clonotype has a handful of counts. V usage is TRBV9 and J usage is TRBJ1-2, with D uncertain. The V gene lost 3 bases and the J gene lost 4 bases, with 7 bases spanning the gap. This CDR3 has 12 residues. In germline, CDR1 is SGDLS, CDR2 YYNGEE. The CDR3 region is CASSGYSYGYTF. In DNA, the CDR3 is TGTGCCAGCAGCGGTTATAGCTATGGCTACACCTTC.

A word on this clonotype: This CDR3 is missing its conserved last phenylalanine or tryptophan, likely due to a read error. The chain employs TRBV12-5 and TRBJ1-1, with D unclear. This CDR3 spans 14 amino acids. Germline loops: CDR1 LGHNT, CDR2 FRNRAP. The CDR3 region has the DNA TGTGCTAGTTCATTGGGCAGGCAGAACACTGAGGCTTTCCTT. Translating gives CASSLGRQNTEAFL.

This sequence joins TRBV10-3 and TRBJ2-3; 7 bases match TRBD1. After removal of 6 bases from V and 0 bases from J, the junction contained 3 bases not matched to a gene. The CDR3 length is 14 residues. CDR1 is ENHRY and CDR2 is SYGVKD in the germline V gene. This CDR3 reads CAIRKTGSTDTQYF. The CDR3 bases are TGTGCCATCAGGAAGACAGGGAGCACAGATACGCAGTATTTT.

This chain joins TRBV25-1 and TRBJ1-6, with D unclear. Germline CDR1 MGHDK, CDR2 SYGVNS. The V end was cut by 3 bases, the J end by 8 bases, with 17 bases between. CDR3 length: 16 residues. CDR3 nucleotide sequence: TGTGCCAGCAGTGAGCTTCGACTCCTCGGGGATTCACCCCTCCACTTT. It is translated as CASSELRLLGDSPLHF.

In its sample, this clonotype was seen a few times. CDR3 sequence reads: CASSVGSLDEQYF. CDR3 bases: TGCGCCAGCAGTGTGGGTAGTTTAGACGAGCAGTACTTC. This sequence joins TRBV10-1 and TRBJ2-7; no definite D call. CDR1 and CDR2 (germline): WNHNN, SYGVQD (reference sequence). The CDR3 loop spans 13 amino acids. Trimming pared 4 bases from V and 5 bases from J, leaving 12 bases between.

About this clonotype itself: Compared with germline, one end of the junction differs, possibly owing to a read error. CDR3 residues: CASSHSPRGATEAFF. CDR3 nucleotides: TGTGCCAGCAGTCACTCTCCCAGGGGTGCCACTGAAGCTTTCTTT. V is TRBV6-8 and J is TRBJ1-1; D possibly corresponds to TRBD1 (6 bases). This CDR3 contains 15 residues. CDR1 is MNHGY and CDR2 is SAAAGT in the germline V gene.

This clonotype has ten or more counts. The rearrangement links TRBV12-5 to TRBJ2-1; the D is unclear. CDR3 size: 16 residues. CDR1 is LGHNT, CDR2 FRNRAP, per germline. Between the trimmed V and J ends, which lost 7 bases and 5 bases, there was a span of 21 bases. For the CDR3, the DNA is TGTGCTAGTGCTCTGGTTGCAGCCTCATGGGACAATGAGCAGTTCTTC. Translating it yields CASALVAASWDNEQFF.

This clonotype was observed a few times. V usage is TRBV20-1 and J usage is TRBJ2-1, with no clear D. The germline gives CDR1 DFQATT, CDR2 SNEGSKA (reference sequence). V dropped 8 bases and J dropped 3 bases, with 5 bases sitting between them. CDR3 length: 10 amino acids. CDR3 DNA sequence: TGCAGTACAGTCTACAATGAGCAGTTCTTC. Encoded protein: CSTVYNEQFF.